The clone carrying this T cell receptor beta chain was picked up one time. What it binds is unknown. Sequencing was performed with immunoSEQ multiplex PCR; in TCRdb, only in-frame clones are kept and a portion is missing. The sample yields roughly 330,000 clones, approximately 86% seen once. Germline V gives CDR1 ENHRY, CDR2 SYGVKD. V was trimmed by 2 bases and J by 0 bases, leaving 12 bases between them. The CDR3 sequence is 16 residues long. The sample belongs to a study of cytomegalovirus exposure and HLA in healthy donors. Separate from the roughly 700-subject first cohort was the approximately 120-subject validation cohort, to which the donors belonged. Study findings and constraints: In vitro, three CMV-associated chains proved specific for CMV antigens.

The origin of this receptor is a woman aged 25-40 years in good health and CMV-seropositive. The J gene is TRBJ2-3, the V gene TRBV10-3; D uncertain. The specimen sequenced was PBMCs. The CDR3 spells CAISEGPTLSTDTQYF. The CDR3 DNA reads as TGTGCCATCAGTGAGGGGCCGACCTTAAGCACAGATACGCAGTATTTT.